These 29 T cell receptor beta chains originate from one sample sequenced in a study of persistence of HIV-infected CD4 T cells. Which antigens these TCRs recognize remains unknown. Overlapping HIV-1 Gag 15-mer peptides at approximately 1 ug per peptide per mL were used. CD40L-negative CD69-negative CD45RO-high memory CD4+ T cells were sorted as populations depleted of antigen-responding cells. The immunoSEQ assay was version 4, run in survey mode. The repertoire was sequenced with immunoSEQ multiplex PCR; TCRdb's copy has only in-frame clones and lacks some. The sample has approximately 36,000 clones; more than 75% are singletons. Specimen: cultured CD4+ T cells from PBMCs, collected from a patient who received antiretroviral therapy. These receptors were collected from an adult with HIV. The donor label of this sample is uncertain.

This chain joins TRBV6-5 and TRBJ1-2; 9 nucleotides match TRBD1. CDR3 size: 13 residues. Trimming cost V 6 bases and J 3 bases; bases outside gene matches: 2. Germline-derived CDR1 and CDR2 are MNHEY and SVGAGI. CDR3 protein: CASSGDRDYGYTF. The CDR3 coding sequence is TGTGCCAGCAGCGGGGACAGGGACTATGGCTACACCTTC.

The V call is TRBV28, the J call TRBJ1-6; D gene ambiguous. The germline V gene has CDR1 MDHEN and CDR2 SYDVKM. Trimming pared 3 bases from V and 4 bases from J, leaving 13 bases between. The length of the CDR3 is 16 residues. The CDR3: CASSFLRAVYNSPLHF. The CDR3 DNA follows: TGTGCCAGCAGTTTTCTTCGGGCCGTTTATAATTCACCCCTCCACTTT.

V gene TRBV6-2 or TRBV6-3 combines with J gene TRBJ1-5, with 9 bases that match TRBD1. This CDR3 region has 15 residues. V trimming: 5 bases; J trimming: 5 bases; junction bases outside the gene matches: 7. Per germline, CDR1 MNHEY and CDR2 SVGEGT. The CDR3 here is CASSKGQGKDQPQHF. The CDR3 DNA follows: TGTGCCAGCAGTAAAGGACAGGGGAAGGATCAGCCCCAGCATTTT.

This clone was seen more than once but under ten times. The chain uses TRBV7-3 and TRBJ2-3; 15 bases are shared with TRBD2. The CDR3 is made up of 17 amino acids. V was clipped by 5 bases and J by 3 bases; unmatched bases: 6. Germline CDR1 reads SGHTA; CDR2 reads FQGTGA. CDR3 amino acids: CASSPRTSGGATDTQYF. CDR3 nucleotide sequence: TGTGCCAGCAGCCCCCGGACTAGCGGGGGGGCAACAGATACGCAGTATTTT.

The CDR3 DNA is TGTGCCAGCAGCTTAGGACGGCGACTAGCCGAAGTAAATGAGCAGTTCTTC. Its protein product is CASSLGRRLAEVNEQFF. The chain combines TRBV7-9 with TRBJ2-1; 7 bases fit TRBD2. V was clipped by 1 base and J by 7 bases; unmatched bases: 13. Looked up from germline, CDR1 is SEHNR and CDR2 is FQNEAQ (reference sequence). The length of the CDR3 is 17 residues.

Regarding this clone: Other DNA sequences in this sample translate to the same CDR3. The chain recombines TRBV5-1 with TRBJ1-5; no firm D call. Per the germline V gene, CDR1 is SGHRS and CDR2 is YFSETQ. The CDR3 runs 13 residues. V was trimmed by 2 bases and J by 0 bases, leaving 3 bases between them. CDR3 sequence (DNA): TGCGCCAGCAGCTTAGATAGCAATCAGCCCCAGCATTTT. It encodes CASSLDSNQPQHF.

The CDR3 DNA reads as TGCGCCAGCAGTTCACGCCCGTTATCGACTAGCGGGGGGCGTAGCACAGATACGCAGTATTTT. It yields the protein CASSSRPLSTSGGRSTDTQYF. The chain recombines TRBV5-1 with TRBJ2-3, with 13 bases identical to TRBD2. The CDR3 is made up of 21 amino acids. CDR1 SGHRS and CDR2 YFSETQ come from the germline V gene. V was pared by 5 bases and J by 0 bases, with 18 bases of the junction left unmatched.

J is TRBJ2-2 and V is TRBV15; the D gene is possibly TRBD2 (6 bases). V lost 7 bases and J 5 bases, leaving 17 bases between the germline ends. The CDR3 sequence is 15 residues long. From germline, CDR1 is LNHNV and CDR2 YYDKDF (reference sequence). CDR3 nucleotide sequence: TGTGCCACCACCAGCGGGTGGTCACGGACCGGGGAGCTGTTTTTT. Translated, it gives CATTSGWSRTGELFF.

The genes are TRBV7-3 and TRBJ2-6, with TRBD1 identical over 9 bases. The junction had 7 bases not matched to a gene; V was cut back by 7 bases and J by 0 bases. The length of the CDR3 is 17 residues. Per germline, CDR1 SGHTA and CDR2 FQGTGA. CDR3 loop: CASTSGQGTSGANVLTF. The CDR3 DNA sequence: TGTGCCAGCACCTCGGGACAGGGAACCTCTGGGGCCAACGTCCTGACTTTC.

The chain employs TRBV5-1 and TRBJ2-7; 10 nucleotides align to TRBD1. Germline lookup yields CDR1 SGHRS and CDR2 YFSETQ. The V and J ends lost 4 bases and 9 bases, in that order; junction bases with no gene match: 13. The length of the CDR3 is 15 residues. DNA of the CDR3: TGCGCCAGCAGCCCTGGGACAGGGGTGGGCCTTGGGCAGTACTTC. This codes for CASSPGTGVGLGQYF.

The rearrangement uses TRBV12-5 and TRBJ1-4; D remains ambiguous. The CDR3 loop spans 15 amino acids. CDR1 is LGHNT, CDR2 FRNRAP, per germline. V was trimmed by 0 bases and J by 3 bases, leaving 8 bases between them. CDR3: CASGLVTESNEKLFF. CDR3 nucleotides: TGTGCTAGTGGTTTGGTAACAGAATCTAATGAAAAACTGTTTTTT.

The J gene is TRBJ1-6, the V gene TRBV10-3; D gene uncertain. This CDR3 has 15 residues. Per germline, CDR1 ENHRY and CDR2 SYGVKD. V dropped 0 bases and J dropped 6 bases, with 9 bases sitting between them. The CDR3 here is CAISESPIRNSPLHF. DNA of the CDR3: TGTGCCATCAGTGAGTCGCCCATTCGTAATTCACCCCTCCACTTT.

The chain joins TRBV5-8 to TRBJ2-1; unclear D gene. The CDR3 covers 14 residues. Per the germline V gene, CDR1 is SGHTS and CDR2 is YDEGEE. V shed 4 bases and J shed 7 bases, with 15 bases lying between them. In nucleotides, the CDR3 is TGTGCCAGCAGCAAACTGTCATGGGGAAATGAGCAGTTCTTC. This gives the protein CASSKLSWGNEQFF.

The rearrangement links TRBV13 to TRBJ2-7; D possibly uses TRBD1 or TRBD2 (5 bases each). CDR1 is PRHDT, CDR2 FYEKMQ, per germline (reference sequence). Trimming took 5 bases from V and 0 from J, leaving 14 bases between them. This CDR3 has 15 amino acids. CDR3 amino acids: CASSPRPGRSYEQYF. DNA of the CDR3: TGTGCCAGCAGCCCGCGCCCGGGACGCTCCTACGAGCAGTACTTC.

This CDR3 reads CASSSDRARRGAPLHF. DNA for the CDR3: TGTGCCAGCAGTTCCGACAGGGCCCGACGGGGCGCACCCCTCCACTTT. The V call is TRBV28, the J call TRBJ1-6, with 7 positions matching TRBD1. The J segment lost 11 bases and the V segment lost 4 bases, leaving 14 bases of the junction unmatched. Germline CDR1 is MDHEN and CDR2 is SYDVKM. The CDR3 contains 16 residues.

This chain uses TRBV19 with TRBJ2-3, with D possibly being TRBD2 (7 bases). Germline-derived CDR1 and CDR2 are LNHDA and SQIVND (reference sequence). The CDR3 spans 16 residues. V lost 3 bases and J lost 3, with 16 bases in between. This CDR3 reads CASSILRGARTDTQYF. CDR3 in DNA: TGTGCCAGTAGTATCCTACGGGGGGCCAGGACAGATACGCAGTATTTT. The full variable domain, rest sourced from reference TRBV19 and TRBJ2-3, is DGGITQSPKYLFRKEGQNVTLSCEQNLNHDAMYWYRQDPGQGLRLIYYSQIVNDFQKGDIAEGYSVSREKKESFPLTVTSAQKNPTAFYLCASSILRGARTDTQYFGPGTRLTVL.

V is TRBV12-5 and J is TRBJ1-1, with D possibly being TRBD1 (6 bases). Looked up from germline, CDR1 is LGHNT and CDR2 is FRNRAP. The CDR3 sequence is 16 residues long. Trimming left V 1 base short and J 0 bases short, with 12 bases between. CDR3 in amino acids: CASGLDRVTVNTEAFF. CDR3 nucleotide sequence: TGTGCTAGTGGTTTGGACAGGGTAACCGTGAACACTGAAGCTTTCTTT.

Only one count was recorded for this clone. A read error may produce the germline difference seen at one junction end. The sample holds other DNA sequences that translate to the same CDR3. V gene TRBV27 combines with J gene TRBJ1-6; D may be TRBD1 (6 bases). CDR3 length: 16 residues. In germline, CDR1 is MNHEY, CDR2 SMNVEV (reference sequence). The CDR3 DNA is TGTGCCAGCAGTCTCCGGGACGGTAGGGGGAATTCACCCCTTCACTTT. Protein product: CASSLRDGRGNSPLHF.

This sequence joins TRBV6-2 or TRBV6-3 and TRBJ2-3, with 13 positions matching TRBD2. The CDR3 is made up of 19 amino acids. CDR1 and CDR2 from the germline V gene are MNHEY and SVGEGT. V dropped 5 bases and J dropped 2; count of bases not matched to a gene: 13. This CDR3 reads CASSNPTGLAGAFTDTQYF. For the CDR3, the DNA is TGTGCCAGCAGTAACCCAACCGGACTAGCGGGGGCCTTCACAGATACGCAGTATTTT.

This rearrangement joins TRBV6-5 to TRBJ2-5; D ambiguous. Trimming stripped 10 bases from V and 5 bases from J, with 8 bases between. CDR1 and CDR2 (germline): MNHEY, SVGAGI. The CDR3 runs to 10 residues. The CDR3 reads CATSRETQYF. CDR3 in DNA: TGTGCCACCTCCCGGGAGACCCAGTACTTC.

This clone was counted only a few times. The chain joins TRBV9 to TRBJ1-1, with 9 bases fitting TRBD1. The germline CDR1 and CDR2 sequences are SGDLS and YYNGEE. CDR3 length equals 13 residues. Trimming cost V 4 bases and J 4 bases; bases outside gene matches: 2. CDR3 sequence: CASSPTGGTEAFF. The CDR3 bases are TGTGCCAGCAGCCCGACAGGGGGCACTGAAGCTTTCTTT.

V gene TRBV6-1 combines with J gene TRBJ1-6, with 8 bases fitting TRBD1. With 4 bases clipped from V and 4 bases from J, the junction kept 12 bases outside the gene matches. From germline, CDR1 is MNHNS and CDR2 SASEGT. The CDR3 is 18 amino acids. CDR3 DNA: TGTGCCAGCAGTGGGGGACAGGATCTAAGGGCTTATAATTCACCCCTCCACTTT. As protein: CASSGGQDLRAYNSPLHF.

V usage is TRBV19 and J usage is TRBJ1-2; tentative D call: TRBD1 (6 bases). V lost 4 bases to trimming and J lost 8 bases, with 11 bases between them. The germline V gene has CDR1 LNHDA and CDR2 SQIVND (reference sequence). CDR3 length equals 12 residues. DNA of the CDR3: TGTGCCAGTAGTACCTCAGGGGTAGGCTACACCTTC. Its protein product is CASSTSGVGYTF.

This sequence joins TRBV28 and TRBJ1-4, with D maybe TRBD1 (5 bases). This CDR3 is 14 amino acids long. Trimming removed 5 bases at V and 7 bases at J, with 14 bases between. The germline gives CDR1 MDHEN, CDR2 SYDVKM. The CDR3 DNA sequence: TGTGCCAGCAGTGATGGGGTTGGGGGTGAAAAACTGTTTTTT. Translated: CASSDGVGGEKLFF.

This rearrangement joins TRBV3-1 (or the pseudogene TRBV3-2) to TRBJ1-2; 12 bases fit TRBD1. The V gene's germline CDR1 is LGHDT and CDR2 YNNKEL (reference sequence). The CDR3 totals 13 residues. V dropped 7 bases and J dropped 7; count of bases not matched to a gene: 4. The CDR3 nucleotides read TGTGCCAGCACGGGACAGGGGGCAAGTGGCTACACCTTC. As protein: CASTGQGASGYTF.

V and J are TRBV7-9 and TRBJ2-7, with 10 bases matching TRBD1. CDR3 length: 15 residues. The J segment lost 2 bases and the V segment lost 0 bases, leaving 1 base of the junction unmatched. Germline loops: CDR1 SEHNR, CDR2 FQNEAQ (reference sequence). CDR3: CASSLAGTGAYEQYF. In DNA form, the CDR3 reads TGTGCCAGCAGCTTAGCGGGGACAGGGGCCTACGAGCAGTACTTC. Based on the CDR3 plus reference TRBV7-9 and TRBJ2-7, the full variable domain is DTGVSQNPRHKITKRGQNVTFRCDPISEHNRLYWYRQTLGQGPEFLTYFQNEAQLEKSRLLSDRFSAERPKGSFSTLEIQRTEQGDSAMYLCASSLAGTGAYEQYFGPGTRLTVT.

This chain links TRBV5-1 with TRBJ2-3, with 8 positions matching TRBD2. The CDR3 totals 16 residues. Germline loops: CDR1 SGHRS, CDR2 YFSETQ. J was trimmed by 0 bases and V by 8 bases; bases with no gene match: 11. The CDR3 spells CASTAGGGTSTDTQYF. The CDR3, as DNA: TGCGCCAGTACTGCGGGGGGCGGAACTAGCACAGATACGCAGTATTTT.

The chain couples TRBV28 to TRBJ2-7; TRBD1 matches 12 bases. The CDR3 spans 15 residues. V trimming: 3 bases; J trimming: 3 bases; junction bases outside the gene matches: 3. Germline lookup yields CDR1 MDHEN and CDR2 SYDVKM. The CDR3 coding sequence is TGTGCCAGCAGTTTCCGGGACAGGGGGCTCTACGAGCAGTACTTC. It yields the protein CASSFRDRGLYEQYF.

The rearrangement joins TRBV7-2 to TRBJ1-2, with 7 bases fitting TRBD1. The CDR3 totals 17 residues. J lost 2 bases, V lost 1 base, and 10 bases had no gene match. Germline CDR1 reads SGHTA; CDR2 reads FQGNSA. The CDR3 nucleotides are TGTGCCAGCAGCTTAGGGCCGTACAGGGGAGGGAACTATGGCTACACCTTC. Translation: CASSLGPYRGGNYGYTF. Full variable domain (remainder filled in from reference TRBV7-2 and TRBJ1-2): GAGVSQSPSNKVTEKGKDVELRCDPISGHTALYWYRQSLGQGLEFLIYFQGNSAPDKSGLPSDRFSAERTGGSVSTLTIQRTQQEDSAVYLCASSLGPYRGGNYGYTFGSGTRLTVV.